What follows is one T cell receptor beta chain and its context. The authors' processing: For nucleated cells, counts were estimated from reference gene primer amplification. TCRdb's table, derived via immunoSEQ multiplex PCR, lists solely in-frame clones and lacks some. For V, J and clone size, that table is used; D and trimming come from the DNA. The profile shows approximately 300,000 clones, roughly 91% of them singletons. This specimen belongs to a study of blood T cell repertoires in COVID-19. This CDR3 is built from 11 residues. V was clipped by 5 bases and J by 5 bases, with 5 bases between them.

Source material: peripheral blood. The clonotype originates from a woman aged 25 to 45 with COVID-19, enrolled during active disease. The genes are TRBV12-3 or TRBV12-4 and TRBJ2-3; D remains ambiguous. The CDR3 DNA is TGTGCCAGCAGTACGCGAGATACGCAGTATTTT. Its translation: CASSTRDTQYF.